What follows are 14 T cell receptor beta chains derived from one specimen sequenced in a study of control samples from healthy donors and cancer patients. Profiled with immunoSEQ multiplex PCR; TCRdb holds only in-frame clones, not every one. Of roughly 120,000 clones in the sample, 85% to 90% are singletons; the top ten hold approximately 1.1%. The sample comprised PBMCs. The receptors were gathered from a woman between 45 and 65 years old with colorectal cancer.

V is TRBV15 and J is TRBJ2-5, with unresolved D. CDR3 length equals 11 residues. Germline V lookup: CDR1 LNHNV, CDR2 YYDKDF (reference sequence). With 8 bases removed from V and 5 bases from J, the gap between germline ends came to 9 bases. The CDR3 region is CATAKGETQYF. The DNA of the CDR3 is TGTGCCACCGCCAAAGGGGAGACCCAGTACTTC.

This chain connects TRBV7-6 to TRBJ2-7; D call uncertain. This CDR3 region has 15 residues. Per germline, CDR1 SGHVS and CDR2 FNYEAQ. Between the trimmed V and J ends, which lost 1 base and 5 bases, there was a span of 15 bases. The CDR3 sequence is CASSLVEFRVDEQYF. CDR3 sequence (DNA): TGTGCCAGCAGCTTAGTCGAGTTCCGGGTCGACGAGCAGTACTTC.

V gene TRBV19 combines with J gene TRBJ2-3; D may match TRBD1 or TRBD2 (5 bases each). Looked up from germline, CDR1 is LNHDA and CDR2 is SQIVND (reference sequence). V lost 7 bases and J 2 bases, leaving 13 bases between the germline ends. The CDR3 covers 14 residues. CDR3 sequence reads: CASTRPGTTDTQYF. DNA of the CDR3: TGTGCCAGTACCCGGCCCGGGACCACAGATACGCAGTATTTT.

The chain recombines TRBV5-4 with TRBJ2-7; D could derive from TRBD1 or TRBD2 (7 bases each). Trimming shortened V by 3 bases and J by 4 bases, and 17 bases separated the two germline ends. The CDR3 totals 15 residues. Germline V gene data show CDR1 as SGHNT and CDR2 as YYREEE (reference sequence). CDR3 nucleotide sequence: TGTGCCAGCAGCTCGCTGGGCAGGGGGGGTTACGAGCAGTACTTC. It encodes CASSSLGRGGYEQYF.

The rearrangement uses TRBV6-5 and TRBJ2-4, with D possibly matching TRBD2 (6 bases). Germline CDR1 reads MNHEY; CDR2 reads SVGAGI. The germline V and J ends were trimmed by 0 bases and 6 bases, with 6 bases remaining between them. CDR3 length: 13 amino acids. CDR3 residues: CASSYSGGNIQYF. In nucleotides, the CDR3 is TGTGCCAGCAGTTACTCGGGGGGAAACATTCAGTACTTC.

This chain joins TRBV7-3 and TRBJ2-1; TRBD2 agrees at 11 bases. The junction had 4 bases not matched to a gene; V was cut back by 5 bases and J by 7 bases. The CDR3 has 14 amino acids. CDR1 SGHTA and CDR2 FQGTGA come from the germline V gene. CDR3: CASSVLAGVNEQFF. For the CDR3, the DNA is TGTGCCAGCAGCGTACTAGCGGGAGTTAATGAGCAGTTCTTC.

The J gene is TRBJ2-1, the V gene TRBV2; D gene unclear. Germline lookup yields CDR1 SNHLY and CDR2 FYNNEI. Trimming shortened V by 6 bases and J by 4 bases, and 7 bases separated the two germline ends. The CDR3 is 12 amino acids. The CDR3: CASRSGYNEQFF. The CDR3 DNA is TGTGCCAGCAGGTCCGGGTACAATGAGCAGTTCTTC.

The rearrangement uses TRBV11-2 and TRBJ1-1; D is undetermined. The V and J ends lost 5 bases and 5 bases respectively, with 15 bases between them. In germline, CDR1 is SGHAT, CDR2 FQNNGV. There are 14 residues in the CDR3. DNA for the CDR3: TGTGCCAGCAGCGCCGCCTGGGATGGTACTGAAGCTTTCTTT. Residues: CASSAAWDGTEAFF.

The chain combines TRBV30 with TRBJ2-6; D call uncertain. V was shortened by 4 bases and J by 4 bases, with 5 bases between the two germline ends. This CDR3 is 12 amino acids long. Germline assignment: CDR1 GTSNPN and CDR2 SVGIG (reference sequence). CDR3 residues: CAWTAGANVLTF. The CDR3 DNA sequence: TGTGCCTGGACGGCGGGGGCCAACGTCCTGACTTTC.

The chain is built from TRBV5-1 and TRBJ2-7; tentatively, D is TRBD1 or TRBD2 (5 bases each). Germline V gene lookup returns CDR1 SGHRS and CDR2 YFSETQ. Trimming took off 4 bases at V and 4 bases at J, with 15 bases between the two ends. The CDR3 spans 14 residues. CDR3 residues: CASSLRDGLYEQYF. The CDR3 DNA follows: TGCGCCAGCAGCCTCCGGGACGGCCTGTACGAGCAGTACTTC.

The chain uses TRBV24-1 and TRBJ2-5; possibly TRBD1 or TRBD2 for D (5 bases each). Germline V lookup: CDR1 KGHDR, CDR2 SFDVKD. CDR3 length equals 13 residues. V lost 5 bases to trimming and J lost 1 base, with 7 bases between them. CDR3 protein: CATSGGSQETQYF. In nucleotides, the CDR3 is TGTGCCACCAGTGGGGGGAGCCAAGAGACCCAGTACTTC.

CDR3 sequence: CAIKGTDTQYF. The CDR3 DNA is TGTGCCATCAAAGGAACAGATACGCAGTATTTT. The gene calls are TRBV10-3 and TRBJ2-3; D is uncertain. Germline V gene lookup returns CDR1 ENHRY and CDR2 SYGVKD. There are 11 residues in the CDR3. Trimming pared 7 bases from V and 3 bases from J, leaving 5 bases between.

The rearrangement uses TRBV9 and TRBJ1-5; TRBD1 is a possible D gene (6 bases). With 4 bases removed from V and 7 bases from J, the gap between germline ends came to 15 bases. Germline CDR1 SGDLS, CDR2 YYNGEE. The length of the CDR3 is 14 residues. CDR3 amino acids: CASSLHHQGQPQHF. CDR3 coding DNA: TGTGCCAGCAGCCTTCATCACCAGGGGCAGCCCCAGCATTTT.

The CDR3 region has the DNA TGTGCCAGCAGTTCTACGGAAACAGGGGCGGACACTGAAGCTTTCTTT. The encoded protein is CASSSTETGADTEAFF. The chain employs TRBV6-6 and TRBJ1-1; 7 positions agree with TRBD1. Germline assignment: CDR1 MNHNY and CDR2 SVGAGI (reference sequence). V lost 4 bases to trimming and J lost 3 bases; unmatched junction nucleotides: 11. This CDR3 comprises 16 residues.